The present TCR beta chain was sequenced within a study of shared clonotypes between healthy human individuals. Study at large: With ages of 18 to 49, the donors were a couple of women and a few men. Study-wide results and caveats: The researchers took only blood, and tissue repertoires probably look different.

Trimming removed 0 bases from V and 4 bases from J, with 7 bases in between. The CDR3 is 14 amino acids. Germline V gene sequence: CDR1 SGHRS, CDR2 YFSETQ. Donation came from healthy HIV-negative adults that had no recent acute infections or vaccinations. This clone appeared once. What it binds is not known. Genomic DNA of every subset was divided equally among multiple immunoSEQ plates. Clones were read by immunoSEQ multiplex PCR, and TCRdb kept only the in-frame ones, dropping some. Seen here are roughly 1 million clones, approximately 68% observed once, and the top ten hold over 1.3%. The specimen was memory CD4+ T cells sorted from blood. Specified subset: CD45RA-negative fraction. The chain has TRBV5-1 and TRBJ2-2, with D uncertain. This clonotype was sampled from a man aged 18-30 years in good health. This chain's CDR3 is CASSLGQATGELFF. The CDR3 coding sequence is TGCGCCAGCAGCTTGGGGCAGGCCACCGGGGAGCTGTTTTTT.